This record concerns one TCR beta chain sequence. Its antigen specificity is not known. No base quality values were provided; no much bigger clone lies one nucleotide off. The data were taken from a study of T cells in Graves' hyperthyroidism and ophthalmopathy (dated by TCRdb to between 2018 and 2021). Turning to the overall study: Peripheral blood samples were taken at the time of initial diagnosis, prior to any treatment. A discovery cohort of about a hundred patients, 43 with Graves' ophthalmopathy and fewer than 65 with stable Graves' hyperthyroidism, was used to find distinguishing TCR V-J signatures. An independent validation cohort of some 18 hyperthyroidism patients and 17 patients who later progressed to ophthalmopathy tested prospective prediction of ophthalmopathy. The approximately 90 discovery patients were randomly split 7:3 into training and test sets. In roughly six Graves' hyperthyroidism patients, the study also compared T-cell repertoires from thyroid tissue with T-cell repertoires from blood. After sampling, hyperthyroidism patients received methimazole starting at 30 mg daily, and ophthalmopathy patients received high-dose intravenous methylprednisolone. The paper reports TCR Vbeta CDR3 sequencing of about 140 peripheral blood samples: fewer than 50 ophthalmopathy, about 75 hyperthyroidism and approximately 17 progressor patients.

In the ophthalmopathy patients, disease was moderately to severely active, with a Clinical Activity Score of 3 or more, a NOSPECS grade of 4 or more, and a duration of less than 3 months. Patients with uncontrolled infections, other autoimmune diseases, pregnancy or lactation were excluded. Diagnoses relied on clinical symptoms, serum thyroxine and TRAb, thyroid ultrasound and orbital computed tomography. PBMCs were separated from 8 to 10 ml of fresh peripheral blood using Ficoll-Paque density gradient centrifugation. Trizol reagent was used to extract total RNA, and RNA quality was then checked on an Agilent 2100 Bioanalyzer. The full study reports these points: In validation, the model predicted progression to ophthalmopathy a median of approximately 6.6 months before onset, with roughly 70% sensitivity and 72.22% specificity. Most expanded thyroid clonotypes (frequency above 0.001) were also detected in blood, suggesting blood repertoires may reflect thyroid immune responses. Sample size was not statistically predetermined, and investigators were not blinded to group allocation. Ophthalmopathy was separated from stable hyperthyroidism by a 13 V-J signature model, with over 85% sensitivity and about 81% specificity obtained in cross-validation and 80%/75% obtained in testing.

Reading the germline V gene (reference sequence) gives CDR1 SEHNR and CDR2 FQNEAQ. Reading from cysteine to phenylalanine, the CDR3 counts 14 amino acids. Only CDR3 DNA remains: 42 bases, in frame from the first base. The junction shows trimming of 5 bases on V and 5 bases on J, and the gene matches do not reach 7 bases of it. Amplification of TCR beta CDR3 regions was carried out from RNA transcripts. The first round of RT-PCR for the TCR CDR3 was performed with the HTBI primer set and the Qiagen OneStep RT-PCR kit. A second multiplex PCR round built the libraries, followed by size selection and purification. Libraries were sequenced paired-end with 100 bp reads on an Illumina HiSeq2000. The authors' analysis ran thus. SOAPnuke was used to process the raw data, removing reads that contained adapters or uncalled bases, had a mean Phred below 15, or lacked an exact match to the constant primer or identifier. COPE v1.2.5 was used to merge high-quality paired reads, and clonotypes were defined as unique nucleotide sequences. MiTCR v1.1 was used to align the clonotypes against IMGT TRBV, TRBD and TRBJ reference segments. The analysis included only V-J combinations with a frequency above 0.0001, which together covered around 99% of the repertoires. A TCS score was defined as the ratio between F50 (clonal expansion) and ExV (chaos), using BLOSUM62-based TCRdist between CDR3 peptides within each V-J. Welch's t-statistics and random forest reduced around 550 V-J features to 13, which were used in a naive Bayes classifier (R e1071). The public reads were run again by TCRdb, first through fastp at Q25 and then through MiXCR, and only productive beta chains were kept. When rows share a CDR3 protein, they turn into one entry using the most common DNA and genes. TCRdb's processing, not the study's, gives the V and J calls here. Present in this sample are about 330,000 distinct CDR3 sequences, about an eighth of which were seen just once. Clones ranked in the top ten supply 30% to 40% of the sample.

The origin of this receptor is a woman between 40 and 50 years old with Graves' ophthalmopathy. The source material was blood. This receptor chain uses TRBV7-9 and TRBJ1-2; a stretch of 8 junction bases matches TRBD1. The CDR3 protein sequence reads: CASSPGQGLYGYTF. The bases read TGTGCCAGCAGCCCCGGACAGGGCCTATATGGCTACACCTTC.